These T cell receptor beta chains were read from a single sample in a study of T cell responses to AZD1222 COVID-19 vaccine. TCRdb's table, derived via immunoSEQ multiplex PCR, lists solely in-frame clones and lacks some. The profile shows 150,000 to 200,000 clones, around 94% of them singletons. The material was peripheral blood, obtained 28 days after the second AZD1222 dose. The source is an adult who received the AZD1222 COVID-19 vaccine. The CDR3 runs from the conserved cysteine through the conserved F or W. The D gene is left open where the match is weak. Expanded clones are given a class, and other clones once, few, many or no size at all.

-,TRBV19,TRBJ2-7,once,CASSIGTGSVEQYF,TGTGCCAGTAGTATAGGTACAGGGTCTGTCGAGCAGTACTTC
-,TRBV27,TRBJ2-7,-,CASSLSGAAGEQYF,TGTGCCAGCAGTTTATCAGGGGCAGCCGGGGAGCAGTACTTC
TRBD2,TRBV28,TRBJ2-1,-,CASSPYTLAERTYNEQFF,TGTGCCAGCAGCCCATACACGCTAGCGGAGAGGACCTACAATGAGCAGTTCTTC
-,TRBV2,TRBJ1-2,few,CASRSQGGSYGYTF,TGTGCCAGCAGGTCTCAGGGAGGGAGCTATGGCTACACCTTC
-,TRBV28,TRBJ1-5,-,CASSFRGVRQSNQPQHF,TGTGCCAGCAGTTTCCGCGGGGTGCGGCAAAGCAATCAGCCCCAGCATTTT
-,TRBV2,TRBJ1-3,-,CASTQNRAGNTIYF,TGTGCCAGTACACAAAACAGGGCTGGAAACACCATATATTTT
-,TRBV6-4,TRBJ2-3,few,CASSDHTEARSTDTQYF,TGTGCCAGCAGTGACCATACCGAGGCGCGTTCCACAGATACGCAGTATTTT
TRBD1,TRBV11-2,TRBJ2-5,-,CASSFIGQVNFQETQYF,TGTGCCAGCAGCTTTATCGGACAGGTGAACTTCCAAGAGACCCAGTACTTC
-,TRBV29-1,TRBJ2-1,-,CSVVRVWDNEQFF,TGCAGCGTTGTGAGGGTCTGGGACAATGAGCAGTTCTTC
TRBD2,TRBV3-1/TRBV3-2,TRBJ2-5,-,CASSRGLAGGRETQYF,TGTGCCAGCAGCCGTGGACTAGCGGGAGGGCGGGAGACCCAGTACTTC
-,TRBV19,TRBJ2-7,-,CASIDTGVPYEQYF,TGTGCCAGTATCGATACCGGGGTACCCTACGAGCAGTACTTC
-,TRBV9,TRBJ2-1,-,CASSVVGTRNEQFF,TGTGCCAGCAGCGTGGTAGGTACCCGCAATGAGCAGTTCTTC
TRBD2,TRBV6-1,TRBJ2-1,-,CASSESKTSGAYNEQFF,TGTGCCAGCAGTGAATCCAAGACTAGCGGGGCCTACAATGAGCAGTTCTTC
TRBD1,TRBV10-2,TRBJ2-7,-,CASRAGQGADEQYF,TGCGCCAGCAGGGCGGGACAGGGGGCCGACGAGCAGTACTTC
TRBD1,TRBV7-9,TRBJ1-6,-,CASSFTGTENSPLHF,TGTGCCAGCAGCTTCACCGGGACAGAGAATTCACCCCTCCACTTT
-,TRBV19,TRBJ2-3,-,CASSTPGLTDTQYF,TGTGCCAGTAGTACCCCAGGACTCACAGATACGCAGTATTTT
-,TRBV27,TRBJ1-5,-,CASGPGQRPGQPQHF,TGTGCCAGCGGCCCAGGACAGCGCCCGGGACAGCCCCAGCATTTT
-,TRBV12-2,TRBJ2-3,few,CASRLPRDLIPDTQYF,TGTGCAAGTCGCTTACCCCGGGACCTTATCCCAGATACGCAGTATTTT
TRBD1,TRBV7-6,TRBJ2-7,-,CASSLLPGTGSPYEQYF,TGTGCCAGCAGCTTACTCCCCGGGACAGGGTCCCCGTACGAGCAGTACTTC
TRBD1,TRBV7-3,TRBJ2-6,-,CASSPQGDLRANVLTF,TGTGCCAGCAGCCCCCAGGGGGACCTCAGGGCCAACGTCCTGACTTTC
-,TRBV6-5,TRBJ2-4,-,CASSYSGVGAGNIQYF,TGTGCCAGCAGTTACTCGGGAGTGGGGGCAGGGAACATTCAGTACTTC
-,TRBV6-6,TRBJ1-1,-,CASSYFPRQPVAGAFF,TGTGCCAGCAGTTACTTTCCACGGCAGCCGGTGGCTGGAGCTTTCTTT
TRBD1,TRBV7-2,TRBJ1-4,-,CASSLLGTGDEKLFF,TGTGCCAGCAGCTTATTGGGGACAGGGGACGAAAAACTGTTTTTT
TRBD2,TRBV6-5,TRBJ2-1,-,CASSYSGGRAGNEQFF,TGTGCCAGCAGTTACTCTGGCGGGAGGGCGGGTAATGAGCAGTTCTTC